These 20 T cell receptor beta chains originate from one sample sequenced in a study of shared clonotypes between healthy human individuals. Repertoires were generated with immunoSEQ multiplex PCR, while TCRdb's copy carries only in-frame clones and drops some. This table holds 520,000 or so clones, around 79% found once. Source material: PBMCs. These receptors all stem from a woman aged 40 to 55 in good health. Some clones in this sample may be carry-over from other donors' samples.

The chain couples TRBV7-8 to TRBJ2-7; D is ambiguous. V lost 4 bases and J 4 bases, leaving 11 bases between the germline ends. Germline loops: CDR1 SGHVS, CDR2 FQNEAQ. CDR3 length: 13 residues. The CDR3 is CASSSWSQYEQYF. CDR3 nucleotide sequence: TGTGCCAGCAGCTCTTGGTCCCAGTACGAGCAGTACTTC.

The chain uses TRBV28 and TRBJ2-2; 9 bases map to TRBD2. The CDR3 contains 14 residues. Germline V gene sequence: CDR1 MDHEN, CDR2 SYDVKM. The V segment lost 6 bases and the J segment 6 bases; nucleotides outside the gene matches: 5. For the CDR3, the DNA is TGTGCCAGCAGCCTTAGCGGGAGTCCCGGGGAGCTGTTTTTT. It is translated as CASSLSGSPGELFF.

Of note for this clone: Different DNA sequences within this sample yield the same CDR3. The chain recombines TRBV5-1 with TRBJ2-1; TRBD1 matches 8 bases. The V gene's germline CDR1 is SGHRS and CDR2 YFSETQ. The CDR3 is 16 amino acids. V dropped 1 base and J dropped 4; count of bases not matched to a gene: 7. CDR3 nucleotide sequence: TGCGCCAGCAGCTTGACCGGGACAGGCGCTTACAATGAGCAGTTCTTC. Translating gives CASSLTGTGAYNEQFF.

J is TRBJ1-1 and V is TRBV29-1, with 10 nucleotides matching TRBD1. CDR1 and CDR2 (germline): SQVTM, ANQGSEA. The V segment lost 2 bases and the J segment 11 bases; nucleotides outside the gene matches: 8. The length of the CDR3 is 13 residues. CDR3 residues: CSVERTDRGEAFF. CDR3 sequence (DNA): TGCAGCGTTGAAAGGACGGACAGGGGGGAGGCTTTCTTT. The whole variable domain, filled in from reference TRBV29-1 and TRBJ1-1, reads SAVISQKPSRDICQRGTSLTIQCQVDSQVTMMFWYRQQPGQSLTLIATANQGSEATYESGFVIDKFPISRPNLTFSTLTVSNMSPEDSSIYLCSVERTDRGEAFFGQGTRLTVV.

This clone was counted a few times. The V call is TRBV30, the J call TRBJ1-2; D is unclear. The ends were cut back, 4 bases at V and 4 bases at J, with 22 bases in the middle. CDR3 length equals 16 residues. The germline V gene has CDR1 GTSNPN and CDR2 SVGIG (reference sequence). Here the CDR3 reads CAWNSGSRPLFYGYTF. Written as DNA, the CDR3 is TGTGCCTGGAATAGTGGGTCTCGGCCCCTCTTCTATGGCTACACCTTC. Based on the CDR3 plus reference TRBV30 and TRBJ1-2, the full variable domain is SQTIHQWPATLVQPVGSPLSLECTVEGTSNPNLYWYRQAAGRGLQLLFYSVGIGQISSEVPQNLSASRPQDRQFILSSKKLLLSDSGFYLCAWNSGSRPLFYGYTFGSGTRLTVV.

The CDR3 reads CAISESWQVDHSGNTIYF. The DNA of the CDR3 is TGTGCCATCAGTGAGTCGTGGCAGGTTGATCACTCTGGAAACACCATATATTTT. The chain links TRBV10-3 to TRBJ1-3, with D unclear. Trimming took off 0 bases at V and 0 bases at J, with 15 bases between the two ends. The CDR3 loop spans 18 amino acids. From germline, CDR1 is ENHRY and CDR2 SYGVKD.

This sequence joins TRBV6-6 and TRBJ1-5; no firm D call. The CDR3 length is 13 residues. In germline, CDR1 is MNHNY, CDR2 SVGAGI (reference sequence). V was shortened by 0 bases and J by 5 bases, with 5 bases between the two germline ends. This CDR3 is CASSYSGYQPQHF. For the CDR3, the DNA is TGTGCCAGCAGTTACTCGGGTTATCAGCCCCAGCATTTT.

V usage is TRBV5-1 and J usage is TRBJ2-1, with 8 bases lining up with TRBD1. The CDR3 runs 15 residues. With V trimmed by 4 bases and J by 3 bases, 6 bases remained unmatched. Looked up from germline, CDR1 is SGHRS and CDR2 is YFSETQ. This CDR3 is CASSLGQGLYNEQFF. The CDR3, as DNA: TGCGCCAGCAGCCTCGGACAGGGTCTCTACAATGAGCAGTTCTTC.

The rearrangement links TRBV6-1 to TRBJ1-1; 7 bases align to TRBD1. From germline, CDR1 is MNHNS and CDR2 SASEGT. The CDR3 sequence is 13 residues long. V dropped 7 bases and J dropped 1; count of bases not matched to a gene: 3. CDR3 coding DNA: TGTGCCAGCAAGACAGGGAGGAACACTGAAGCTTTCTTT. Its protein product is CASKTGRNTEAFF.

Here the CDR3 reads CANTRTRQGGEKLFF. The CDR3 coding sequence is TGTGCCAACACCCGTACTCGACAGGGTGGGGAAAAACTGTTTTTT. The chain is built from TRBV2 and TRBJ1-4; 7 nucleotides line up with TRBD1. The germline CDR1 and CDR2 sequences are SNHLY and FYNNEI. Trimming took 10 bases from V and 8 from J; bases not matched to a gene: 16. The CDR3 has 15 residues.

This clone was recorded a few times. The genes are TRBV9 and TRBJ1-1, with 10 positions matching TRBD1. J lost 0 bases, V lost 4 bases, and 3 bases had no gene match. This CDR3 has 15 amino acids. CDR1 is SGDLS, CDR2 YYNGEE, per germline. The CDR3 sequence is CASSKTGGVNTEAFF. CDR3 DNA: TGTGCCAGCAGCAAGACAGGGGGCGTGAACACTGAAGCTTTCTTT.

The rearrangement joins TRBV19 to TRBJ2-2; D is unclear. The CDR3 runs to 16 residues. The V gene lost 5 bases and the J gene lost 0 bases, with 13 bases spanning the gap. Germline V gene data show CDR1 as LNHDA and CDR2 as SQIVND (reference sequence). CDR3 in amino acids: CASSSQPAPNTGELFF. CDR3 bases: TGTGCCAGTAGTTCCCAACCGGCCCCGAACACCGGGGAGCTGTTTTTT.

The J gene is TRBJ2-7, the V gene TRBV20-1, with D perhaps matching TRBD2 (6 bases). Germline CDR1 DFQATT, CDR2 SNEGSKA (reference sequence). The V and J ends lost 3 bases and 5 bases respectively, with 8 bases between them. This CDR3 contains 11 residues. The CDR3 nucleotides are TGCAGTGCTAGGCGGGGTAACGAGCAGTACTTC. The encoded protein is CSARRGNEQYF.

Notes on this clone: One junction end disagrees with the germline gene, perhaps due to a read error. The chain links TRBV4-1 to TRBJ1-2; D gene unclear. Looked up from germline, CDR1 is MGHRA and CDR2 is YSYEKL. There are 14 residues in the CDR3. CDR3 sequence: CASSQGWQIYRYTF. The CDR3 region has the DNA TGCGCCAGCAGCCAAGGGTGGCAGATCTATCGCTACACCTTC.

This chain joins TRBV5-3 and TRBJ1-6; 8 nucleotides line up with TRBD1. TRBV5-3 is filed as an ORF, its function uncertain. Unmatched junction bases numbered 10, after V lost 5 bases and J lost 6 bases. The CDR3 is 16 residues long. CDR3 DNA sequence: TGTGCCAGAAGATCCCCTAAGGACAGGGTTAATTCACCCCTCCACTTT. Its translation is CARRSPKDRVNSPLHF.

The chain carries TRBV7-2 and TRBJ2-5; D not resolved. The CDR3 totals 13 residues. Trimming took 2 bases from V and 0 from J, leaving 4 bases between them. Germline assignment: CDR1 SGHTA and CDR2 FQGNSA. Here the CDR3 DNA reads TGTGCCAGCAGCTTATTTTACCAAGAGACCCAGTACTTC. The encoded protein is CASSLFYQETQYF.

The rearrangement links TRBV29-1 to TRBJ2-7, with 10 bases fitting TRBD2. Trimming removed 4 bases from V and 5 bases from J; junction bases left unmatched: 2. Germline values: CDR1 SQVTM, CDR2 ANQGSEA. CDR3 length equals 12 residues. The CDR3 is CSVASGSHEQYF. The CDR3 DNA sequence: TGCAGCGTTGCTAGCGGGAGTCACGAGCAGTACTTC.

This chain uses TRBV19 with TRBJ2-5; tentative D call: TRBD2 (6 bases). The CDR3 totals 16 residues. Per the germline V gene, CDR1 is LNHDA and CDR2 is SQIVND (reference sequence). Trimming removed 1 base at V and 1 base at J, with 13 bases between. CDR3 amino acids: CASSIALAEGQETQYF. Written as DNA, the CDR3 is TGTGCCAGTAGTATAGCACTAGCTGAGGGCCAAGAGACCCAGTACTTC.

This clone was recorded at least ten times. The chain carries TRBV28 and TRBJ1-5; D is ambiguous. V was trimmed by 1 base and J by 10 bases, leaving 23 bases between them. Germline V gene data show CDR1 as MDHEN and CDR2 as SYDVKM. The CDR3 is 17 amino acids. DNA for the CDR3: TGTGCCAGCAGTTTATTAAGTCTTGGTCGGTTGATATCCCCCCAGCATTTT. This gives the protein CASSLLSLGRLISPQHF.

CDR3 in DNA: TGTGCCAGCAGCTTGGGCAGACAGGGGACGCACGAGCAGTACTTC. This sequence encodes CASSLGRQGTHEQYF. The rearrangement uses TRBV11-1 and TRBJ2-7, with 8 bases that match TRBD1. Trimming took 3 bases from V and 5 from J; bases not matched to a gene: 9. The germline CDR1 and CDR2 sequences are SGHAT and FQDESV (reference sequence). CDR3 length: 15 residues. The full variable domain, its missing parts supplied by reference TRBV11-1 and TRBJ2-7, is EAEVAQSPRYKITEKSQAVAFWCDPISGHATLYWYRQILGQGPELLVQFQDESVVDDSQLPKDRFSAERLKGVDSTLKIQPAELGDSAMYLCASSLGRQGTHEQYFGPGTRLTVT.